A selection of T cell receptor beta chains follows, all from one sample in a study of T cells in localized non-small cell lung cancer. The table came from immunoSEQ multiplex PCR; TCRdb's copy has only in-frame clones and leaves some out. Here the sample spans about 82,000 clones, 80% being singletons. The specimen comprised PBMCs, sampled before any cancer treatment. The receptors here all came from a man aged 40 to 69 with stage II squamous cell lung carcinoma. CDR3s include the opening cysteine and the closing phenylalanine or tryptophan. The D gene is left open where the match is weak. The listing skips clone size in some rows; elsewhere it reads once, few, many or a size class.

NA	TRBV7-8	15	TRBJ2-6	NA	TGTGCCAGCAGGGTAGGAGCCTCTGGGGCCAACGTCCTGACTTTC	CASRVGASGANVLTF
NA	TRBV5-1	15	TRBJ1-5	few	TGCGCCAGCAGCTTGGGAGGCGATAGCAATCAGCCCCAGCATTTT	CASSLGGDSNQPQHF
TRBD1	TRBV5-1	15	TRBJ1-6	NA	TGCGCCAGCAGCTTTGGACAGGGGAATAATTCACCCCTCCACTTT	CASSFGQGNNSPLHF
TRBD2	TRBV29-1	15	TRBJ2-3	NA	TGCAGCGTGGAGGGACTAGCGGGGGAGTTGGATACGCAGTATTTT	CSVEGLAGELDTQYF
TRBD2	TRBV27	17	TRBJ2-3	NA	TGTGCCAGCAGTTTATTACTAGCGGGGGGGAGCACAGATACGCAGTATTTT	CASSLLLAGGSTDTQYF
NA	TRBV6-5	14	TRBJ1-4	NA	TGTGCCAGCAGCCGAGGGTGGACTAATGAAAAACTGTTTTTT	CASSRGWTNEKLFF
NA	TRBV28	14	TRBJ2-3	NA	TGTGCCAGCATCCCCCCCGGGATATCAGATACGCAGTATTTT	CASIPPGISDTQYF
NA	TRBV5-6	15	TRBJ1-1	NA	TGTGCCAGCAGCCGGAGGGACACCAAGAACACTGAAGCTTTCTTT	CASSRRDTKNTEAFF
NA	TRBV6-6	16	TRBJ2-2	NA	TGTGCCAGCAGTTACTCGGCATTAGCGAACACCGGGGAGCTGTTTTTT	CASSYSALANTGELFF
TRBD2	TRBV7-9	18	TRBJ2-1	NA	TGTGCCAGCAGGTCTGCCCCTCGACTAGCGGGAGAACGCAATGAGCAGTTCTTC	CASRSAPRLAGERNEQFF
NA	TRBV4-3	14	TRBJ2-7	NA	TGCGCCAGCAGCCAAAGTAGGCAGGACTACGAGCAGTACTTC	CASSQSRQDYEQYF
TRBD1	TRBV19	15	TRBJ2-3	NA	TGTGCCAGTAGTACGGACAGGGGGCCGGCAGATACGCAGTATTTT	CASSTDRGPADTQYF
NA	TRBV28	16	TRBJ2-7	NA	TGTGCCAGCAGTTTTGGGTCGGTGAGGGGTGTAGACGAGCAGTACTTC	CASSFGSVRGVDEQYF
TRBD2	TRBV5-1	15	TRBJ2-1	NA	TGCGCCAGCAGCTGGAGCGGGGGGTCCAACAATGAGCAGTTCTTC	CASSWSGGSNNEQFF
NA	TRBV9	15	TRBJ1-6	NA	TGTGCCAGCAGCGTAGGATCGACAGTTAATTCACCCCTCCACTTT	CASSVGSTVNSPLHF
NA	TRBV14	11	TRBJ2-1	NA	TGTGCCAGCAGCCAAGAGATAGAGCAGTTCTTC	CASSQEIEQFF
TRBD1	TRBV19	14	TRBJ1-1	NA	TGTGCCAGTAGTTGGGACAGCCGAGGGACTGAAGCTTTCTTT	CASSWDSRGTEAFF
NA	TRBV9	14	TRBJ2-7	NA	TGTGCCAGCAGCGTAGTGTCCGGCGGGGACGAGCAGTACTTC	CASSVVSGGDEQYF
NA	TRBV13	14	TRBJ2-3	once	TGTGCCAGCAGCTTATCCGGGGACACAGATACGCAGTATTTT	CASSLSGDTDTQYF
NA	TRBV4-1	15	TRBJ1-2	few	TGCGCCAGCAGCCAAGGAGCCGGGGGTGGCTATGGCTACACCTTC	CASSQGAGGGYGYTF
TRBD1	TRBV4-1	19	TRBJ1-3	NA	TGCGCCAGCAGCGAGACGCCTTTTCAGGGGGGCGAAGCTGGAAACACCATATATTTT	CASSETPFQGGEAGNTIYF
NA	TRBV6-6	14	TRBJ1-1	NA	TGTGCCAGCACGTCCCGGGGGCCGAACACTGAAGCTTTCTTT	CASTSRGPNTEAFF
TRBD1	TRBV5-1	16	TRBJ1-1	NA	TGCGCCAGCAGCCTAGGACAGGGGGCCATGAACACTGAAGCTTTCTTT	CASSLGQGAMNTEAFF
TRBD1	TRBV14	16	TRBJ1-3	NA	TGTGCCAGCAGCCACGTCAGCGGACAGGCACGAAACACCATATATTTT	CASSHVSGQARNTIYF
TRBD2	TRBV15	16	TRBJ2-7	NA	TGTGCCACCAGCAGGCCGAGGGGACTAGTGACGAAAGAGCAGTACTTC	CATSRPRGLVTKEQYF
TRBD2	TRBV28	15	TRBJ2-1	NA	TGTGCCAGCAGTTGGCTAGCGGGTCCCAACAATGAGCAGTTCTTC	CASSWLAGPNNEQFF
TRBD2	TRBV27	13	TRBJ2-1	NA	TGTGCCAGCAGTTTTTCTAATAGCGGGATTAGCTTCTTC	CASSFSNSGISFF
NA	TRBV6-5	13	TRBJ2-7	NA	TGTGCCAGCAGAACGCCCGGGGACTACGAGCAGTACTTC	CASRTPGDYEQYF
TRBD1	TRBV9	16	TRBJ2-3	many	TGTGCCAGCAGCGTAGGGGGACAGGGTCTCACAGATACGCAGTATTTT	CASSVGGQGLTDTQYF
NA	TRBV6-5	14	TRBJ1-1	NA	TGTGCCAGCAGTTGGGGGGGTCCAGACACTGAAGCTTTCTTT	CASSWGGPDTEAFF
TRBD2	TRBV9	16	TRBJ2-5	NA	TGTGCCAGCAGCGAGACACTAGCGGGAGGACAAGAGACCCAGTACTTC	CASSETLAGGQETQYF
TRBD1	TRBV5-4	15	TRBJ2-2	NA	TGTGCCAGCGGGGTCGTGAGGGGGCAGTCCGGGGAGCTGTTTTTT	CASGVVRGQSGELFF
NA	TRBV19	14	TRBJ1-2	NA	TGTGCCAGTAGTATATCGGCGGGGGCGGATGGCTACACCTTC	CASSISAGADGYTF
NA	TRBV10-3	15	TRBJ1-1	NA	TGTGCCATCAGTGACCCGGGACGTCAGAACACTGAAGCTTTCTTT	CAISDPGRQNTEAFF
NA	TRBV30	15	TRBJ2-5	NA	TGTGCCTGGATCCCCGGACTTTCCCGCCGAGAGACCCAGTACTTC	CAWIPGLSRRETQYF
NA	TRBV2	13	TRBJ1-5	NA	TGTGCCAGCACAGTGACAACGGATCAGCCCCAGCATTTT	CASTVTTDQPQHF
NA	TRBV27	16	TRBJ2-7	NA	TGTGCCAGCAGTTTTTCCGACAGGTTAAGCTCCTACGAGCAGTACTTC	CASSFSDRLSSYEQYF
TRBD2	TRBV9	15	TRBJ2-5	few	TGTGCCAGCAGCGAGGGACTAGCGGCCCAAGAGACCCAGTACTTC	CASSEGLAAQETQYF
TRBD2	TRBV27	15	TRBJ2-7	NA	TGTGCCAGCAGTTCCCGGGAGGGCCTATTTTACGAGCAGTACTTC	CASSSREGLFYEQYF
NA	TRBV4-2	15	TRBJ1-1	NA	TGTGCCAGCAGCCGCTCTTCCACGGGAAACACTGAAGCTTTCTTT	CASSRSSTGNTEAFF
NA	TRBV18	13	TRBJ2-5	NA	TGTGCCAGCTCACCTACACGGCAAGAGACCCAGTACTTC	CASSPTRQETQYF
TRBD2	TRBV6-5	15	TRBJ2-1	NA	TGTGCCAGCAGACTAGGCGGCGGGAGTAGCAATGAGCAGTTCTTC	CASRLGGGSSNEQFF
NA	TRBV27	15	TRBJ1-6	NA	TGTGCCAGCAGTTTCTGGCGGGGAAAGGATTCACCCCTCCACTTT	CASSFWRGKDSPLHF
NA	TRBV5-4	13	TRBJ2-5	NA	TGTGCCAGCAGCCCGGACCCGAGGGAGACCCAGTACTTC	CASSPDPRETQYF
NA	TRBV4-3	14	TRBJ2-1	NA	TGCGCCAGCAGCCAAGAAGGGTTTGTGAATGAGCAGTTCTTC	CASSQEGFVNEQFF
NA	TRBV6-6	14	TRBJ1-3	NA	TGTGCCAGCATCAGAGGGAGCGTCGGAAACACCATATATTTT	CASIRGSVGNTIYF
NA	TRBV2	14	TRBJ1-1	NA	TGTGCCAGCAGCGCCCGACAGGTATCGACTGAAGCTTTCTTT	CASSARQVSTEAFF
TRBD1	TRBV29-1	13	TRBJ1-5	NA	TGCAGCTCCTCGACAGGGGACAATCAGCCCCAGCATTTT	CSSSTGDNQPQHF
NA	TRBV27	15	TRBJ2-7	NA	TGTGCCAGCAGTTTATCGGGCAGGGCCGGCCGCGAGCAGTACTTC	CASSLSGRAGREQYF
TRBD2	TRBV7-2	16	TRBJ2-5	NA	TGTGCCAGCAGCTTAGGGTTACTAGCGGGGAAAGAGACCCAGTACTTC	CASSLGLLAGKETQYF
TRBD2	TRBV7-3	14	TRBJ2-1	NA	TGTGCCAGCAGCCCTTCTAGCGGGAACAATGAGCAGTTCTTC	CASSPSSGNNEQFF
NA	TRBV9	15	TRBJ2-2	few	TGTGCCAGCAGCGTAGCGACAGTTCTTTCGGGGGAGCTGTTTTTT	CASSVATVLSGELFF
NA	TRBV5-8	13	TRBJ1-4	NA	TGTGCCAGCAGCTTGGAATTTAATGAAAAACTGTTTTTT	CASSLEFNEKLFF
NA	TRBV11-2	16	TRBJ2-7	NA	TGTGCCAGCAGCTTACTTCGGGGACGGACCTACTACGAGCAGTACTTC	CASSLLRGRTYYEQYF